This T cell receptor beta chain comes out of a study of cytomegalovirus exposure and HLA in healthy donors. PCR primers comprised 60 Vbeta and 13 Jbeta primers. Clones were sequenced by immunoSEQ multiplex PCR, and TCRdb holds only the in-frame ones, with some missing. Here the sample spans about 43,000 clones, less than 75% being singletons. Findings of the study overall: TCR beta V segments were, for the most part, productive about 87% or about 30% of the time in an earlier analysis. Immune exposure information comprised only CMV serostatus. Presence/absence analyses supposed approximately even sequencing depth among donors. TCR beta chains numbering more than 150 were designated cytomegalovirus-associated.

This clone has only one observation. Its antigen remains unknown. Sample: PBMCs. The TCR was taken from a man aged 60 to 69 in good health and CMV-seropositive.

The CDR3 spells CASSISDLNTEAFF. CDR3 nucleotide sequence: TGTGCCAGTAGTATATCAGATTTGAACACTGAAGCTTTCTTT. J is TRBJ1-1 and V is TRBV19; D remains unclear. The germline gives CDR1 LNHDA, CDR2 SQIVND (reference sequence). V lost 2 bases and J 0 bases, leaving 7 bases between the germline ends. The CDR3 extends over 14 amino acids.